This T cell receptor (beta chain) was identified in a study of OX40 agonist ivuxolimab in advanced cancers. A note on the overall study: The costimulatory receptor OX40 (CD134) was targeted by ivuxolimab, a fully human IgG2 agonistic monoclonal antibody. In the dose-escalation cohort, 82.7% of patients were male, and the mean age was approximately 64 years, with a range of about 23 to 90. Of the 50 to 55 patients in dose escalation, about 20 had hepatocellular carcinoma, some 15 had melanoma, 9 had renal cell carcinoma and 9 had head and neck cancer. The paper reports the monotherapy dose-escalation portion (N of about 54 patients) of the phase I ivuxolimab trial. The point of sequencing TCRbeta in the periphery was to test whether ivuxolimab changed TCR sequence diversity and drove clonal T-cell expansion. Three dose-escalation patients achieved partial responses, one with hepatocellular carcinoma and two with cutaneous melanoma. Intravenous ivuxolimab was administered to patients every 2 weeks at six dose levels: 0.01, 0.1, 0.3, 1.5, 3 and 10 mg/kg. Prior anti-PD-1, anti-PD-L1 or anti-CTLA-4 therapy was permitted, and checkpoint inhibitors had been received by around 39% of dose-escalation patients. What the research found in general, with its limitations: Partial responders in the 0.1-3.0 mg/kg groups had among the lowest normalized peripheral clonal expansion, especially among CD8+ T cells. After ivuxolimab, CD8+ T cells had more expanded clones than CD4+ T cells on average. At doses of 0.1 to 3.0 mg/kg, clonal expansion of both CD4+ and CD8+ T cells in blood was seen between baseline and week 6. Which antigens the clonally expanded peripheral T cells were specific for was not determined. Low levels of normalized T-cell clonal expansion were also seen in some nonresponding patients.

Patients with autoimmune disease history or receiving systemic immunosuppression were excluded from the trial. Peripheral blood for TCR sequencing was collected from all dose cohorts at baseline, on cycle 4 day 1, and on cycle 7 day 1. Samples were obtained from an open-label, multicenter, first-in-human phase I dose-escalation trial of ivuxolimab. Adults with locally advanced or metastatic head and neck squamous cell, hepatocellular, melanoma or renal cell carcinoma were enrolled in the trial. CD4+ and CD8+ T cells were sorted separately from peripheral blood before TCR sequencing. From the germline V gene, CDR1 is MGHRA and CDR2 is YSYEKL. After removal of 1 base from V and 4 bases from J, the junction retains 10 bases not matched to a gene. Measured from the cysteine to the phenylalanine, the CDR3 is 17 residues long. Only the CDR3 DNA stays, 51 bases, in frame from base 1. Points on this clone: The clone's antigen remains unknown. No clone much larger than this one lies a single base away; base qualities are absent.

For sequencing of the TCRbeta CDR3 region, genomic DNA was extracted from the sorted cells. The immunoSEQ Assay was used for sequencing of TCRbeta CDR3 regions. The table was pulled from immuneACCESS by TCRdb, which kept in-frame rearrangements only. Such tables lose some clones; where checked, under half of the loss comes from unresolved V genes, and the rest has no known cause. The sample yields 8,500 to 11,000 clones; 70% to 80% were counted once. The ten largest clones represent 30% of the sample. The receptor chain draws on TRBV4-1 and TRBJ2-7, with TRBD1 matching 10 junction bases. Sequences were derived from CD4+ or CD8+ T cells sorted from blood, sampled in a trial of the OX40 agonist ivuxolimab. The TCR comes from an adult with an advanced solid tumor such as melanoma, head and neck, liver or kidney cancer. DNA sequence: TGCGCCAGCAGCCAAGCGAGCAGGACAGGGGGTACATACGAGCAGTACTTC. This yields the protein CASSQASRTGGTYEQYF.